The next 4 T cell receptor beta chains were all read from a single sample in a study of PD-L1 blockade in urothelial cancer. Assay: immunoSEQ multiplex PCR; the TCRdb copy retains only in-frame clones and omits some. The sample carries tens of thousands of clones, around 87% recorded once. Sequences were derived from PBMCs, sampled around atezolizumab (anti-PD-L1) treatment. These receptors all come from a man between 50 and 59 years old with urothelial cancer.

V usage is TRBV13 and J usage is TRBJ2-2, with TRBD1 matching 7 bases. Germline V gene sequence: CDR1 PRHDT, CDR2 FYEKMQ (reference sequence). After removal of 2 bases from V and 4 bases from J, the junction contained 4 bases not matched to a gene. The CDR3 is 15 amino acids. The CDR3 DNA follows: TGTGCCAGCAGCTTACCGGGACAGACCACCGGGGAGCTGTTTTTT. It translates to CASSLPGQTTGELFF.

The gene calls are TRBV19 and TRBJ2-2; 9 nucleotides line up with TRBD1. With V trimmed by 8 bases and J by 3 bases, 4 bases remained unmatched. This CDR3 is 14 amino acids long. Germline V CDR1 and CDR2: LNHDA, SQIVND (reference sequence). The CDR3 reads CASGGTGYTGELFF. The DNA of the CDR3 is TGTGCCAGTGGGGGGACAGGGTACACCGGGGAGCTGTTTTTT.

The CDR3 here is CASSSPTGRNEKLFF. DNA for the CDR3: TGCGCCAGCAGTTCCCCGACAGGGAGGAATGAAAAACTGTTTTTT. The chain recombines TRBV23-1 with TRBJ1-4; 7 positions agree with TRBD1. TRBV23-1 is assigned to the ORF class and has an uncertain function. J was trimmed by 5 bases and V by 5 bases; bases with no gene match: 8. This CDR3 has 15 residues.

The chain combines TRBV30 with TRBJ2-6; D uncertain. CDR3 length: 14 residues. V dropped 2 bases and J dropped 4 bases, with 9 bases sitting between them. Germline lookup yields CDR1 GTSNPN and CDR2 SVGIG (reference sequence). CDR3 amino acids: CAWSRLLGANVLTF. In nucleotides, the CDR3 is TGTGCCTGGAGTCGTCTCTTGGGGGCCAACGTCCTGACTTTC.